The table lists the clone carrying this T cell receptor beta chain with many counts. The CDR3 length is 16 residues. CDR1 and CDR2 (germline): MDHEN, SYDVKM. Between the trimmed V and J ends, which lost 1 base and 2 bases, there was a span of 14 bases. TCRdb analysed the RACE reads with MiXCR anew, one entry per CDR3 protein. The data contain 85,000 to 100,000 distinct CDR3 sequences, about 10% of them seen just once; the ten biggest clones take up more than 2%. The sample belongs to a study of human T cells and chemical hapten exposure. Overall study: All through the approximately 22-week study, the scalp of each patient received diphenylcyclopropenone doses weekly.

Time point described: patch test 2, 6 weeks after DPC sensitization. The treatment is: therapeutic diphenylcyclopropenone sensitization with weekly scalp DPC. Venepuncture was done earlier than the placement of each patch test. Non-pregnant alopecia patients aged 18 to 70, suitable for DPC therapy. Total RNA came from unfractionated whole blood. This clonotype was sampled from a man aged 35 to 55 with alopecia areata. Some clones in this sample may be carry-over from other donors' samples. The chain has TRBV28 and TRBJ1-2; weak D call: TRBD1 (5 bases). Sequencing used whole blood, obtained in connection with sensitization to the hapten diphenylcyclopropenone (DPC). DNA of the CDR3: TGTGCCAGCAGTTTATCCGGCCAGGGTGAAAACTATGGCTACACCTTC. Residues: CASSLSGQGENYGYTF.